This T cell receptor (beta chain) originates from a study of OX40 agonist ivuxolimab in advanced cancers. Sequenced by immunoSEQ multiplex PCR; TCRdb stores in-frame clones only, minus some. The sample includes about 90,000 clones, about 90% of them seen just once. Germline-derived CDR1 and CDR2 are MNHNY and SVGAGI (reference sequence). This CDR3 comprises 15 residues. Deletions cut 0 bases from V and 5 bases from J, with 13 bases between. This material consisted of CD4+ or CD8+ T cells sorted from blood, taken in a trial of the OX40 agonist ivuxolimab. This TCR was recovered from an adult with an advanced solid tumor such as melanoma, head and neck, liver or kidney cancer. This sequence joins TRBV6-6 and TRBJ2-5; the D gene is possibly TRBD2 (5 bases). DNA of the CDR3: TGTGCCAGCAGTTACTCGACACTAGTTGAGGAGACCCAGTACTTC. It encodes CASSYSTLVEETQYF.